This passage covers 8 T cell receptor beta chains from one sample sequenced in a study of shared clonotypes between healthy human individuals. TCRdb's copy holds only in-frame clones and misses some; the assay was immunoSEQ multiplex PCR. The data show around 1.5 million clones, under 99% seen once. Sequencing was carried out using naive CD4+ T cells sorted from blood. Subset reported: CD45RA+ positively selected. The receptor source for this set is a man in his thirties or forties in good health.

J is TRBJ2-1 and V is TRBV20-1; no firm D call. Germline CDR1 and CDR2: DFQATT and SNEGSKA (reference sequence). CDR3 length: 10 residues. V lost 6 bases and J lost 9, with 9 bases in between. CDR3 DNA sequence: TGCAGTGCCCTCAAAACTGAGCAGTTCTTC. Residues: CSALKTEQFF.

V is TRBV7-9 and J is TRBJ1-4; unclear D gene. The ends were cut back, 5 bases at V and 5 bases at J, with 18 bases in the middle. The CDR3 totals 16 residues. Germline V gene data show CDR1 as SEHNR and CDR2 as FQNEAQ (reference sequence). The CDR3 sequence: CASSPPGLRRNEKLFF. CDR3 bases: TGTGCCAGCAGCCCCCCCGGGCTCCGAAGGAATGAAAAACTGTTTTTT.

The chain uses TRBV6-5 and TRBJ2-2; 7 bases agree with TRBD1. CDR1 is MNHEY, CDR2 SVGAGI, per germline. There are 15 residues in the CDR3. V trimming: 2 bases; J trimming: 6 bases; junction bases outside the gene matches: 6. For the CDR3, the DNA is TGTGCCAGCAGTTACAGACAGGGTAGAGCCGGGGAGCTGTTTTTT. This gives the protein CASSYRQGRAGELFF.

The J gene is TRBJ2-7, the V gene TRBV28, with 7 bases matching TRBD1. Germline CDR1 and CDR2: MDHEN and SYDVKM. V was pared by 2 bases and J by 0 bases, with 4 bases of the junction left unmatched. The CDR3 covers 15 residues. The CDR3 protein is CASSLAGTASYEQYF. DNA for the CDR3: TGTGCCAGCAGTTTAGCCGGGACAGCCTCCTACGAGCAGTACTTC.

The chain uses TRBV14 and TRBJ1-1, with D perhaps matching TRBD1 (5 bases). Between the trimmed V and J ends, which lost 11 bases and 4 bases, there was a span of 20 bases. The CDR3 covers 14 residues. Germline CDR1 is SGHDN and CDR2 is FVKESK. DNA of the CDR3: TGTGCCCCCTCGGGCAGTATGGGGGGCACTGAAGCTTTCTTT. This gives the protein CAPSGSMGGTEAFF.

This chain links TRBV13 with TRBJ2-7; the D is unclear. The CDR3 contains 13 residues. V was pared by 2 bases and J by 2 bases, with 7 bases between. Germline CDR1 PRHDT, CDR2 FYEKMQ (reference sequence). Here the CDR3 DNA reads TGTGCCAGCAGCTTATCTTTTGCCTACGAGCAGTACTTC. The encoded protein is CASSLSFAYEQYF.

The V call is TRBV6-4, the J call TRBJ2-3, with TRBD2 matching over 9 bases. The CDR3 is made up of 14 amino acids. After removal of 9 bases from V and 5 bases from J, the junction contained 9 bases not matched to a gene. Per the germline V gene, CDR1 is MRHNA and CDR2 is SNTAGT. The DNA of the CDR3 is TGTGCCAGAAAAGCGGGGGGACTCCTAGATACGCAGTATTTT. Residues: CARKAGGLLDTQYF.

V is TRBV29-1 and J is TRBJ2-1; 16 bases fit TRBD2. The CDR3 has 16 residues. V shed 7 bases and J 4 bases; nucleotides not matched to a gene: 7. Per germline, CDR1 SQVTM and CDR2 ANQGSEA. The CDR3 DNA follows: TGCAGCGCCTCGGGACTAGCGGGAGGGCCGTACAATGAGCAGTTCTTC. This encodes CSASGLAGGPYNEQFF.